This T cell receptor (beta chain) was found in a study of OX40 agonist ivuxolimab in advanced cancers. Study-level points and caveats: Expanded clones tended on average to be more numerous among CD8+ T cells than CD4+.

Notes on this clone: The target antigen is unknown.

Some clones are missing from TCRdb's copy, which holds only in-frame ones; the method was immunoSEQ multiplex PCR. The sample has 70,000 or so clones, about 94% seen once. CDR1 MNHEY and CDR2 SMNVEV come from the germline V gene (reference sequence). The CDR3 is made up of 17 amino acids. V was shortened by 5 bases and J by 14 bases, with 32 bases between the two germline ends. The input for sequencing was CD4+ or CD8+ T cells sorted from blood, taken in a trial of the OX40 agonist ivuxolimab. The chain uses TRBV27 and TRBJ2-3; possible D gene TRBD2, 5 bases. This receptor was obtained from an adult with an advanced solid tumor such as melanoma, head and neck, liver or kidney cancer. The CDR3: CASSLALAVGELNPPYF. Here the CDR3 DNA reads TGTGCCAGCAGTCTAGCCCTCGCGGTTGGGGAATTAAATCCTCCGTATTTT.